This TCR beta chain comes out of a study of T cell responses to AZD1222 COVID-19 vaccine. The CDR3 runs to 15 residues. From germline, CDR1 is WNHNN and CDR2 SYGVQD (reference sequence). The V and J ends lost 3 bases and 7 bases respectively, with 19 bases between them. General study results and limits: The donor cohort was predominantly white British with a female majority, and clonal diversity may have been underestimated. Seropositive AZD1222 recipients at baseline numbered only six or seven. Recipients of two AZD1222 doses showed rising Spike-specific TCR breadth and depth. Per reports, nearly half of all spike-specific TCRs target regions that are unmutated in variants.

Regarding this clone: What it binds is not known.

TCRdb keeps only in-frame clones here, not all; method: immunoSEQ multiplex PCR. The table lists about 140,000 clones, approximately 89% of them singletons. The chain recombines TRBV10-1 with TRBJ2-7, with D unresolved. This clonotype was sampled from an adult who received the AZD1222 COVID-19 vaccine. The starting material was peripheral blood, obtained 28 days after the second AZD1222 dose. The CDR3 protein is CASSDRTGPSAEQYF. The CDR3 nucleotides are TGCGCCAGCAGTGACCGAACGGGCCCCTCCGCGGAGCAGTACTTC.